These 11 T cell receptor beta chains were sequenced from one sample in a study of T-cell memory formation after mild COVID-19. TCRdb passed the 5' RACE reads through MiXCR, listing each CDR3 protein once. This sample yields roughly 370,000 distinct CDR3 sequences, of which about 15% are seen a single time; 20% to 25% belongs to the top ten. Sequenced: PBMCs or a T cell subset sorted from them (not recorded which). These receptors originate from a man between 18 and 35 years old who had mild COVID-19 (a few samples of this study predate the infection). Cell type and time point are not known.

There are a few counts of this clonotype. The chain combines TRBV18 with TRBJ2-7, with 7 bases matching TRBD2. V was clipped by 1 base and J by 1 base; unmatched bases: 4. The CDR3 extends over 15 amino acids. Looked up from germline, CDR1 is KGHSH and CDR2 is LQKENI. As DNA, the CDR3 is TGTGCCAGCTCACCACGCGGGGGAAGGTCCTACGAGCAGTACTTC. As protein: CASSPRGGRSYEQYF.

A few counts support this clonotype. The J gene is TRBJ2-5, the V gene TRBV24-1; no clear D gene. V was clipped by 5 bases and J by 9 bases, with 15 bases between them. The CDR3 contains 13 residues. Germline V lookup: CDR1 KGHDR, CDR2 SFDVKD. The CDR3 sequence: CATSGTGRRAQYF. The CDR3, as DNA: TGTGCCACCAGTGGAACTGGCCGCCGTGCCCAGTACTTC.

This clonotype was detected a few times. The chain carries TRBV12-3 or TRBV12-4 and TRBJ1-6; no reliable D call. The CDR3 loop spans 13 amino acids. Between the trimmed V and J ends, which lost 10 bases and 6 bases, there was a span of 13 bases. The CDR3 sequence: CATGEYGNSPLHF. For the CDR3, the DNA is TGTGCCACCGGGGAGTATGGTAATTCACCCCTCCACTTT.

This clonotype has a handful of counts. J is TRBJ2-7 and V is TRBV18; D perhaps matches TRBD1 (5 bases). Looked up from germline, CDR1 is KGHSH and CDR2 is LQKENI. The CDR3 totals 13 residues. V was cut by 2 bases and J by 2 bases, with 7 bases left in between. The CDR3 DNA reads TGTGCCAGCTCACCAGGACACACCTACGAGCAGTACTTC. Protein sequence: CASSPGHTYEQYF.

The chain is built from TRBV14 and TRBJ1-2, with TRBD1 matching over 8 bases. Germline V gene sequence: CDR1 SGHDN, CDR2 FVKESK. Unmatched junction bases numbered 14, after V lost 0 bases and J lost 8 bases. The CDR3 length is 17 residues. CDR3: CASSQDERTGIRRGYTF. The CDR3 DNA reads as TGTGCCAGCAGCCAAGATGAACGGACAGGGATTCGTCGGGGCTACACCTTC. The entire variable domain, with the rest obtained from reference TRBV14 and TRBJ1-2, is as follows: EAGVTQFPSHSVIEKGQTVTLRCDPISGHDNLYWYRRVMGKEIKFLLHFVKESKQDESGMPNNRFLAERTGGTYSTLKVQPAELEDSGVYFCASSQDERTGIRRGYTFGSGTRLTVV.

The chain carries TRBV7-9 and TRBJ2-5; TRBD1 agrees at 8 bases. From germline, CDR1 is SEHNR and CDR2 FQNEAQ (reference sequence). CDR3 length: 15 residues. After removal of 6 bases from V and 6 bases from J, the junction contained 12 bases not matched to a gene. The CDR3, as DNA: TGTGCCAGCAGTTCGTTCGGGACAGGCAGCCAGACCCAGTACTTC. This gives the protein CASSSFGTGSQTQYF.

This clonotype has a count of ten or more. This rearrangement joins TRBV5-1 to TRBJ2-7; D is ambiguous. Germline V gene lookup returns CDR1 SGHRS and CDR2 YFSETQ. The CDR3 loop spans 14 amino acids. Trimming cost V 5 bases and J 0 bases, with 12 bases left between them. The CDR3 sequence: CASRNPRSSYEQYF. Here the CDR3 DNA reads TGCGCCAGCAGGAATCCCCGGAGCTCCTACGAGCAGTACTTC. Full variable domain (outside the CDR3, taken from reference TRBV5-1 and TRBJ2-7): KAGVTQTPRYLIKTRGQQVTLSCSPISGHRSVSWYQQTPGQGLQFLFEYFSETQRNKGNFPGRFSGRQFSNSRSEMNVSTLELGDSALYLCASRNPRSSYEQYFGPGTRLTVT.

The gene calls are TRBV7-9 and TRBJ2-7; D call uncertain. There are 12 residues in the CDR3. V lost 6 bases to trimming and J lost 2 bases, with 8 bases between them. The germline V gene encodes CDR1 SEHNR and CDR2 FQNEAQ (reference sequence). CDR3 region: CASRLTTYEQYF. The CDR3 region has the DNA TGTGCCAGCAGATTAACCACCTACGAGCAGTACTTC.

The rearrangement links TRBV18 to TRBJ1-1; 7 bases fit TRBD1. V dropped 3 bases and J dropped 4; count of bases not matched to a gene: 8. This CDR3 has 15 residues. Germline V gene sequence: CDR1 KGHSH, CDR2 LQKENI. For the CDR3, the DNA is TGTGCCAGCTCACCTTTGACAGGGTCGGTCACTGAAGCTTTCTTT. This sequence encodes CASSPLTGSVTEAFF.

The table lists this clonotype with a few counts. CDR3 nucleotide sequence: TGTGCCAGCTCACCACCGGAGCGGGGGCCCCGGAGCCAGTACTTC. Its protein product is CASSPPERGPRSQYF. V and J are TRBV18 and TRBJ2-5; 8 bases are a match to TRBD2. The CDR3 runs to 15 residues. Per germline, CDR1 KGHSH and CDR2 LQKENI. Losses at the gene ends were 0 bases for V and 10 bases for J; bases not matched to a gene: 10.

This clonotype came up a few times. The chain carries TRBV7-9 and TRBJ2-1; D may match TRBD1 or TRBD2 (5 bases each). V was trimmed by 5 bases and J by 6 bases, leaving 17 bases between them. The CDR3 is 15 residues long. CDR1 SEHNR and CDR2 FQNEAQ come from the germline V gene (reference sequence). Written as DNA, the CDR3 is TGTGCCAGCAGCCCTCAGGCGGGCAGGGCCAATGAGCAGTTCTTC. Protein sequence: CASSPQAGRANEQFF.